Reported below is one T cell receptor beta chain. One junction end disagrees with the germline gene, perhaps due to a read error. The sample comes from a study of beta chain features in type 1 diabetes. The CDR3 is 20 amino acids. Per the germline V gene, CDR1 is SSHAT and CDR2 is FNYEAQ (reference sequence). Of the isolated RNA, all was reverse transcribed, and so the sequenced material was expressed TCRB transcripts. Clones were sequenced by immunoSEQ multiplex PCR, and TCRdb holds only the in-frame ones, with some missing. The sample records under 200,000 clones, 8.1% being singletons. The chain is built from TRBV7-7 and TRBJ2-2; the match to TRBD1 covers 9 bases. The clonotype comes from a young man in good health. The sequencing sample was made of central memory CD4+ T cells from blood. For the CDR3, the DNA is TGTGCTAGCAGCGATCTCTACGATCCCATGACGGGACAGGGCATGTGTGGGCTGTTTTTT. Translating gives CASSDLYDPMTGQGMCGLFF.